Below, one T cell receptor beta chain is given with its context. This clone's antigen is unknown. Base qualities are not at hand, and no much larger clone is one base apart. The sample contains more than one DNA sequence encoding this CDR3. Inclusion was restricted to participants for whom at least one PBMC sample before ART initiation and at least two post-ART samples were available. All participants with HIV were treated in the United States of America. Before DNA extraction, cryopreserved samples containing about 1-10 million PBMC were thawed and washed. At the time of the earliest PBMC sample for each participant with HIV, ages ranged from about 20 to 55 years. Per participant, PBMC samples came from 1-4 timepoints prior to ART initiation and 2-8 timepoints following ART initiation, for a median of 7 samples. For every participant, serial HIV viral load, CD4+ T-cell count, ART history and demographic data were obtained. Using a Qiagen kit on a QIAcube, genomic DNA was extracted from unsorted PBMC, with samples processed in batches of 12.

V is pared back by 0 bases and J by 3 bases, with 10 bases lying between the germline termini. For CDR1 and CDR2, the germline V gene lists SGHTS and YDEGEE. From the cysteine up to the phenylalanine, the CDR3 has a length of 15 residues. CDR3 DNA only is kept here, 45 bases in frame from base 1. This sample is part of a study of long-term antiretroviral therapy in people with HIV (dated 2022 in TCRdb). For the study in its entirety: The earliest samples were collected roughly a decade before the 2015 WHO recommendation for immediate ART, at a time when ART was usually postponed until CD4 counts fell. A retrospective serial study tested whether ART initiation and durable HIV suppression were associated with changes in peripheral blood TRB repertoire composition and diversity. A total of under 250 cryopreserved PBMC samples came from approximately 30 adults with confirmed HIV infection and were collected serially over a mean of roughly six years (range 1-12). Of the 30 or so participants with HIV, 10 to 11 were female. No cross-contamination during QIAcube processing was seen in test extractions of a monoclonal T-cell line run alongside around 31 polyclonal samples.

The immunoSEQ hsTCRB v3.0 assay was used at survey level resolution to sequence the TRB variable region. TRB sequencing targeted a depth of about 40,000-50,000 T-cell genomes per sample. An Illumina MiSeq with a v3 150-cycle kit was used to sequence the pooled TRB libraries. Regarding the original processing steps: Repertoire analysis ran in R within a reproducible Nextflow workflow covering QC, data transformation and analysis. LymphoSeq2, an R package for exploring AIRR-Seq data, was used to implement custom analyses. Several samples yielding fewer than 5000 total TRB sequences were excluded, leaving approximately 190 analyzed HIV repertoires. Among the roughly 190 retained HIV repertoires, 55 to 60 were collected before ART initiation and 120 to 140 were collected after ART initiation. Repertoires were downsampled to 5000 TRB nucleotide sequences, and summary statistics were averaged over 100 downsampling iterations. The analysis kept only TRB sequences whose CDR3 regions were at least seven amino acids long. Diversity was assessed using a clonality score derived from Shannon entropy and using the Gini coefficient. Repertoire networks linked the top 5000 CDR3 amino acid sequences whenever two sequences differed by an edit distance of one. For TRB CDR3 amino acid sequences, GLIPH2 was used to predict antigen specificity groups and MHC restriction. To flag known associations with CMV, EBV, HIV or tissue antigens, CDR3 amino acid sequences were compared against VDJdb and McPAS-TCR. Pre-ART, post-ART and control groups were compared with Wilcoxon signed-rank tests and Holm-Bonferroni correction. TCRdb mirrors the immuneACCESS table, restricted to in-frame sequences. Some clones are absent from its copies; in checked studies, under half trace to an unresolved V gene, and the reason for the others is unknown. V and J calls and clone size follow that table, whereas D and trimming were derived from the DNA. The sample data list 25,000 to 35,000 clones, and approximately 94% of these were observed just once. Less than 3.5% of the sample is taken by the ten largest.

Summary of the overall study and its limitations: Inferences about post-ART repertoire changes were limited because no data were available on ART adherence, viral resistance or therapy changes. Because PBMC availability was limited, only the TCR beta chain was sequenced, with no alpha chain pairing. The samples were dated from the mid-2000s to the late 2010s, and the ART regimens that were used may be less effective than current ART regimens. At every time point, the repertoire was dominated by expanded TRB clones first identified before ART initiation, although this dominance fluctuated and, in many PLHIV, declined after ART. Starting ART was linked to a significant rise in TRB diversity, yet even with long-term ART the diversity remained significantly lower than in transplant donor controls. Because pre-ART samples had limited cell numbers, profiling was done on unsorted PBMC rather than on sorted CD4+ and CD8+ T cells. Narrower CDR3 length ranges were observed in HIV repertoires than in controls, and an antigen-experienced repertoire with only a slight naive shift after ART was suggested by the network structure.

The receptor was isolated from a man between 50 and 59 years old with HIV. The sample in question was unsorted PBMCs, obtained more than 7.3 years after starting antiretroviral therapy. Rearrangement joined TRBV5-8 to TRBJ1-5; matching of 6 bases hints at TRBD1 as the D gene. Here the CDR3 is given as CASSLGQVHNQPQHF. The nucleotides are TGTGCCAGCAGCTTGGGACAGGTACACAATCAGCCCCAGCATTTT.